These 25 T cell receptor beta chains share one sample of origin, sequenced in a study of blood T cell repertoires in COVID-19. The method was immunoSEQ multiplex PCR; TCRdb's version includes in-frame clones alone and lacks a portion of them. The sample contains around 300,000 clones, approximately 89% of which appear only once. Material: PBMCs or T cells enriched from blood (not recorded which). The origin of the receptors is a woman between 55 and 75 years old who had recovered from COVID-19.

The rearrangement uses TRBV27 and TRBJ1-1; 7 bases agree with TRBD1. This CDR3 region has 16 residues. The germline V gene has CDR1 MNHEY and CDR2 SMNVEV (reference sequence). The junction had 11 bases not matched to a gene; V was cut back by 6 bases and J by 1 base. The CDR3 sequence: CASRPPGQLKNTEAFF. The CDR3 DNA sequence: TGTGCCAGCAGACCCCCGGGACAGCTCAAGAACACTGAAGCTTTCTTT.

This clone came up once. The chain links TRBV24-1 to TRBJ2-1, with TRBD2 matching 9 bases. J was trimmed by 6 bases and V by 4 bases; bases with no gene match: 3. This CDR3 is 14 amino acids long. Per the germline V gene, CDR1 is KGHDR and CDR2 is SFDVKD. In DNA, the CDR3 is TGTGCCACCAGTGACTTTAGCGGGAGCAATGAGCAGTTCTTC. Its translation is CATSDFSGSNEQFF.

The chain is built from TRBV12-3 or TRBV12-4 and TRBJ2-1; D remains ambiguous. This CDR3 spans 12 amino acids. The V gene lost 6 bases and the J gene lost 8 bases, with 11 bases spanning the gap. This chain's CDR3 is CASSQTQHEQFF. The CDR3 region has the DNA TGTGCCAGCAGCCAGACTCAGCATGAGCAGTTCTTC.

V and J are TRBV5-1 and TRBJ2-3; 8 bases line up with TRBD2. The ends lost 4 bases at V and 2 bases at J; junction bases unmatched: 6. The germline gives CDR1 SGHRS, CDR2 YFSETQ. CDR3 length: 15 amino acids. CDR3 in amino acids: CASSGSGVITDTQYF. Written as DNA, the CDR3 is TGCGCCAGCAGCGGTAGCGGGGTGATCACAGATACGCAGTATTTT.

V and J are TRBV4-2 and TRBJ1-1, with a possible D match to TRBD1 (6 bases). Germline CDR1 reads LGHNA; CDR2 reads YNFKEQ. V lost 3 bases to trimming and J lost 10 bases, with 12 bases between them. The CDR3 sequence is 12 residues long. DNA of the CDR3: TGTGCCAGCAGCCAGACCGGGACACGAGCTTTCTTT. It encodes CASSQTGTRAFF.

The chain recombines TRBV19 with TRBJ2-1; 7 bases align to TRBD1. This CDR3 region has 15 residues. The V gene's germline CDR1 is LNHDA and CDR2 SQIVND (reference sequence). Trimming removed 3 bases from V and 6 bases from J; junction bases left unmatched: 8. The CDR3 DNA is TGTGCCAGTAGTATTGGTTGGACAGGTGGCAATGAGCAGTTCTTC. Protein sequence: CASSIGWTGGNEQFF.

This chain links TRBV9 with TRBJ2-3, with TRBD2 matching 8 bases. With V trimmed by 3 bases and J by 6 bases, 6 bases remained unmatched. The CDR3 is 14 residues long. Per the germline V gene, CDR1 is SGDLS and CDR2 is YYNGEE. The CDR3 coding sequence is TGTGCCAGCAGCGACTTAGCGGGGTCTGATACGCAGTATTTT. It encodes CASSDLAGSDTQYF.

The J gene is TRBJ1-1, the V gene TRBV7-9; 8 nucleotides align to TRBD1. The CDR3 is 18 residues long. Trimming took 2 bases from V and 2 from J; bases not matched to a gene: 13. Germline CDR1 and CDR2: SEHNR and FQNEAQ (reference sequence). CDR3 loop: CASSLRGTGSFRNTEAFF. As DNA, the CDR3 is TGTGCCAGCAGCTTAAGGGGGACAGGCTCCTTTAGAAACACTGAAGCTTTCTTT.

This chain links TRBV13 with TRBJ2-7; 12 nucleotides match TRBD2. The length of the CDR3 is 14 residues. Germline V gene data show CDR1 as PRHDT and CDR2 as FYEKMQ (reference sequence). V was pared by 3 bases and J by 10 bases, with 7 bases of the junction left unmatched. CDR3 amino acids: CASSFPTSGRNQYF. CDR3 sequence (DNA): TGTGCCAGCAGCTTCCCGACTAGCGGGAGAAATCAGTACTTC. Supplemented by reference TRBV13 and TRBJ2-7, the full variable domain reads AAGVIQSPRHLIKEKRETATLKCYPIPRHDTVYWYQQGPGQDPQFLISFYEKMQSDKGSIPDRFSAQQFSDYHSELNMSSLELGDSALYFCASSFPTSGRNQYFGPGTRLTVT.

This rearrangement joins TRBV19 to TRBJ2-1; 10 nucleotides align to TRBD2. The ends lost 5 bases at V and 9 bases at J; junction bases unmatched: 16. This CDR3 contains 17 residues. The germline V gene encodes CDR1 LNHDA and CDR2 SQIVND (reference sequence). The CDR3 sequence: CASSDLQGLALVGEQFF. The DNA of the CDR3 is TGTGCCAGTAGTGATTTACAGGGACTAGCGCTGGTAGGTGAGCAGTTCTTC.

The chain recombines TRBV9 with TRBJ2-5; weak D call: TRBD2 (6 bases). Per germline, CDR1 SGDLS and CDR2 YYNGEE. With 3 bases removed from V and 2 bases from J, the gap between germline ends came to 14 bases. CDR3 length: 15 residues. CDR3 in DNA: TGTGCCAGCAGCGCCCGACTAGAGGGACAAGAGACCCAGTACTTC. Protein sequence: CASSARLEGQETQYF.

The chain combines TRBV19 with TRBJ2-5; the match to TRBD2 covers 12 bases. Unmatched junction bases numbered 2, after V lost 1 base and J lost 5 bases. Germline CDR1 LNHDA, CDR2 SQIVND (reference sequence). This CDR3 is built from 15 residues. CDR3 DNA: TGTGCCAGTAGTATAGCGCTAGCGGGGGGGGAGACCCAGTACTTC. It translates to CASSIALAGGETQYF.

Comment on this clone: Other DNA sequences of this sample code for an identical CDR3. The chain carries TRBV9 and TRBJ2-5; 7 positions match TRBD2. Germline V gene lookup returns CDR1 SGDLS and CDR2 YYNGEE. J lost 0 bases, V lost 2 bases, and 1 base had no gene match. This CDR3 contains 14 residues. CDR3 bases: TGTGCCAGCAGCGTCGGGGGGTACCAAGAGACCCAGTACTTC. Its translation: CASSVGGYQETQYF.

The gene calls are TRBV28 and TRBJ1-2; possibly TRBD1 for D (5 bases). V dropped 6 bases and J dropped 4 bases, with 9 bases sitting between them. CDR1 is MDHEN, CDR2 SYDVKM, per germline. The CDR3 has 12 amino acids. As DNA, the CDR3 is TGTGCCAGCAGCTCGGACACCTATGGCTACACCTTC. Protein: CASSSDTYGYTF.

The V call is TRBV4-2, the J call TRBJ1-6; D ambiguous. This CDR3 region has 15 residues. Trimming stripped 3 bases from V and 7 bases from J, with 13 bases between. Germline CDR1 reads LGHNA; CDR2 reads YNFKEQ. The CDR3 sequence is CASSQSSGNNSPLHF. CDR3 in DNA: TGTGCCAGCAGCCAGTCCTCGGGTAACAATTCACCCCTCCACTTT.

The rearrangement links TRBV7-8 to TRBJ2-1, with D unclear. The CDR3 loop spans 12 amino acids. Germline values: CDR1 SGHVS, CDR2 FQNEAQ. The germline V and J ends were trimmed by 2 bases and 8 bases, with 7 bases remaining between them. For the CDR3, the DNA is TGTGCCAGCAGCTTAAGGAGACATGAGCAGTTCTTC. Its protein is CASSLRRHEQFF.

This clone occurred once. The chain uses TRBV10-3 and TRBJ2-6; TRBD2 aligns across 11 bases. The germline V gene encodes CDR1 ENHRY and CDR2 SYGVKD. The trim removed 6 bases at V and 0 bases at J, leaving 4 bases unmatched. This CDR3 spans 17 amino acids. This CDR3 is CAIRNGTSGSGANVLTF. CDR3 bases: TGTGCCATCAGGAACGGGACTAGCGGCTCTGGGGCCAACGTCCTGACTTTC.

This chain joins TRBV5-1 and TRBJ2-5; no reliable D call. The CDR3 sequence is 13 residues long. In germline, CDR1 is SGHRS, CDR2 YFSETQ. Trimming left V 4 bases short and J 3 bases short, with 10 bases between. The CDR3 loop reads CASSQGGEETQYF. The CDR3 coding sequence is TGCGCCAGCAGCCAAGGCGGCGAAGAGACCCAGTACTTC.

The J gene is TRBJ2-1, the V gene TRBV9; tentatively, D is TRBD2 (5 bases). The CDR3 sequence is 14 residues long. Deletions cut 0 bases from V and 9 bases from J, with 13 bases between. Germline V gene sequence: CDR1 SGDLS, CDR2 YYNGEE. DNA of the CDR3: TGTGCCAGCAGCGTAGTCGGGGATGAGGGTGAGCAGTTCTTC. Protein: CASSVVGDEGEQFF. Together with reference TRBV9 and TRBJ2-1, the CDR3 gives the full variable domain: DSGVTQTPKHLITATGQRVTLRCSPRSGDLSVYWYQQSLDQGLQFLIQYYNGEERAKGNILERFSAQQFPDLHSELNLSSLELGDSALYFCASSVVGDEGEQFFGPGTRLTVL.

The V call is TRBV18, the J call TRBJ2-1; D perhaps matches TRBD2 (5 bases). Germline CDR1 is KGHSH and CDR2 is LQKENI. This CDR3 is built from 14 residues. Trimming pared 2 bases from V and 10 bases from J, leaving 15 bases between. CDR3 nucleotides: TGTGCCAGCTCACCAACCAGCGGAGGCCCGGAGCAGTTCTTC. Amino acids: CASSPTSGGPEQFF.

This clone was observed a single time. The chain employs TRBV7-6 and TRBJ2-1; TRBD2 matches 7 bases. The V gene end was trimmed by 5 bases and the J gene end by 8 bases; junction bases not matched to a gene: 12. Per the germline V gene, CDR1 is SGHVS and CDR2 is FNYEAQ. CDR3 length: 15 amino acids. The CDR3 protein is CASSLMWTSEYEQFF. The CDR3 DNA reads TGTGCCAGCAGCCTAATGTGGACTAGTGAATATGAGCAGTTCTTC.

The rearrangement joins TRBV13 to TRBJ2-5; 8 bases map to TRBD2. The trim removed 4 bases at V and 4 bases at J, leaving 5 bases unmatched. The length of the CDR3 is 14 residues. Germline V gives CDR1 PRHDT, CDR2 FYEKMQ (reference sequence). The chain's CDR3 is CASSSGTSRETQYF. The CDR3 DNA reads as TGTGCCAGCAGCTCTGGGACTAGTCGAGAGACCCAGTACTTC.

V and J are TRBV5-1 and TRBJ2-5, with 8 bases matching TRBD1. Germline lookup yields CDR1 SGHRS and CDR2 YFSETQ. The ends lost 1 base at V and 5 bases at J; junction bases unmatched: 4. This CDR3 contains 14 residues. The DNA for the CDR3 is TGCGCCAGCAGCTTGCAGGGGGCGGAGGAGACCCAGTACTTC. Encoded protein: CASSLQGAEETQYF.

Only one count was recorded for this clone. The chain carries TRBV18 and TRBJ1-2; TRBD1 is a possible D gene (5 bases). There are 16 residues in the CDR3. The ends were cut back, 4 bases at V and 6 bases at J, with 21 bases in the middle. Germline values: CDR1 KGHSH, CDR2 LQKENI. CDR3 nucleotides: TGTGCCAGCTCACGTGGCAGGGCTCGGGGAGGAGATGGCTACACCTTC. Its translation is CASSRGRARGGDGYTF.

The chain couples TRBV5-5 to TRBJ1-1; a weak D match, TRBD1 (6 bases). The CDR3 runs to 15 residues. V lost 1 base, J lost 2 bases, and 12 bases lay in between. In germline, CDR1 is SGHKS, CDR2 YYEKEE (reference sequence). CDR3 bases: TGTGCCAGCAGCTTGTCTCAGGGGAAAAACACTGAAGCTTTCTTT. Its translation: CASSLSQGKNTEAFF.